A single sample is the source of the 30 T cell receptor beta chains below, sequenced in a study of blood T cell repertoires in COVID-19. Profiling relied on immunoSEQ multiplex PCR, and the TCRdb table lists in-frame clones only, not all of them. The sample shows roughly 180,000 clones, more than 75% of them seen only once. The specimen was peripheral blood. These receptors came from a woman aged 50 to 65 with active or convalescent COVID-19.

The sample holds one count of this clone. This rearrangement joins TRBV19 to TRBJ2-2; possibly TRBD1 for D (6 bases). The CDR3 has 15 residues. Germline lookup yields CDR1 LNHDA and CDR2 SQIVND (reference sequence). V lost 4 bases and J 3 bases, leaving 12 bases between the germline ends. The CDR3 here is CASSTGAVDTGELFF. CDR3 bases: TGTGCCAGTAGTACAGGGGCCGTGGACACCGGGGAGCTGTTTTTT.

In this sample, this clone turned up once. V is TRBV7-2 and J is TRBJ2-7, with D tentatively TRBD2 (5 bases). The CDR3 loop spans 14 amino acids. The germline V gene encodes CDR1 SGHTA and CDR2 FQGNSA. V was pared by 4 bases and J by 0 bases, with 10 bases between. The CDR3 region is CASSSRRDSYEQYF. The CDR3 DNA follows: TGTGCCAGCAGCTCACGACGGGACTCCTACGAGCAGTACTTC.

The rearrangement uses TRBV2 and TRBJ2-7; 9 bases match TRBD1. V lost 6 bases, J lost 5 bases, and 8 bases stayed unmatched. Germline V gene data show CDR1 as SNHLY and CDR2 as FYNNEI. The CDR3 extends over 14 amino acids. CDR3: CASRLQGALNEQYF. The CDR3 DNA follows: TGTGCCAGCAGGCTACAGGGGGCGCTGAACGAGCAGTACTTC.

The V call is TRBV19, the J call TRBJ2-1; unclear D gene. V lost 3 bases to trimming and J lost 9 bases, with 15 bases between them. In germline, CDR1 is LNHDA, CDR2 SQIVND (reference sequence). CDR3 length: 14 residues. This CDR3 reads CASSMGPRIGEQFF. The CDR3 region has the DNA TGTGCCAGTAGTATGGGCCCCCGAATTGGTGAGCAGTTCTTC.

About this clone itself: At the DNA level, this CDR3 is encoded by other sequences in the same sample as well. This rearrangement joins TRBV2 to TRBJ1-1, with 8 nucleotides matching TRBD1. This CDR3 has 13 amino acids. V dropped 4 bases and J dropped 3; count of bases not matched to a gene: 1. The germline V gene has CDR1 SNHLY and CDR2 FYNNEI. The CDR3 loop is CASSGQGYTEAFF. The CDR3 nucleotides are TGTGCCAGCAGTGGACAGGGGTACACTGAAGCTTTCTTT. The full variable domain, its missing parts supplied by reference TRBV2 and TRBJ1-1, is EPEVTQTPSHQVTQMGQEVILRCVPISNHLYFYWYRQILGQKVEFLVSFYNNEISEKSEIFDDQFSVERPDGSNFTLKIRSTKLEDSAMYFCASSGQGYTEAFFGQGTRLTVV.

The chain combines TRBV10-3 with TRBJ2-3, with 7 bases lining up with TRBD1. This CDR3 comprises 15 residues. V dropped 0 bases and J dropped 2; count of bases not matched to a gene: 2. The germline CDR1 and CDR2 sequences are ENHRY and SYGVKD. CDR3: CAISESTGITDTQYF. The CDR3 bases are TGTGCCATCAGTGAGTCGACAGGGATCACAGATACGCAGTATTTT.

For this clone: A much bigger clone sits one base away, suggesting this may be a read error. The CDR3 DNA sequence: TGTGCCAGCAGCCAAGAGAGGATCCTAGCGGGAAAATTATATACGCAGTATTTT. Its protein is CASSQERILAGKLYTQYF. This rearrangement joins TRBV4-2 to TRBJ2-3; 9 bases are shared with TRBD2. Germline values: CDR1 LGHNA, CDR2 YNFKEQ. The CDR3 loop spans 18 amino acids. Unmatched junction bases numbered 14, after V lost 0 bases and J lost 7 bases.

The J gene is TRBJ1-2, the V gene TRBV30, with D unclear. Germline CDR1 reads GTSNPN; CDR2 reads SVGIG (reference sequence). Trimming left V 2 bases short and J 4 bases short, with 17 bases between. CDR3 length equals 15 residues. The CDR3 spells CAWSFPRSGSYGYTF. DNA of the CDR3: TGTGCCTGGAGTTTCCCCCGGAGCGGTAGCTATGGCTACACCTTC.

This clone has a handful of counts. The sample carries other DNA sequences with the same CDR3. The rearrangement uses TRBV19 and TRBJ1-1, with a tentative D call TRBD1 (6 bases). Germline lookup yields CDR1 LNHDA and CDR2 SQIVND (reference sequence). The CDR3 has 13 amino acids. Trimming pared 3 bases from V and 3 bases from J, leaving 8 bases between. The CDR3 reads CASSIKGDTEAFF. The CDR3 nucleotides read TGTGCCAGTAGTATCAAGGGGGACACTGAAGCTTTCTTT.

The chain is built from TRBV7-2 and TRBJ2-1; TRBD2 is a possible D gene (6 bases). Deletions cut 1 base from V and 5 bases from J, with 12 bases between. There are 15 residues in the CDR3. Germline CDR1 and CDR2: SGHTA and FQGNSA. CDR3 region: CASSLVLSGNNEQFF. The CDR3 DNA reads TGTGCCAGCAGCTTAGTTCTTAGCGGTAACAATGAGCAGTTCTTC. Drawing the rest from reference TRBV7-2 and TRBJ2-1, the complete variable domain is GAGVSQSPSNKVTEKGKDVELRCDPISGHTALYWYRQSLGQGLEFLIYFQGNSAPDKSGLPSDRFSAERTGGSVSTLTIQRTQQEDSAVYLCASSLVLSGNNEQFFGPGTRLTVL.

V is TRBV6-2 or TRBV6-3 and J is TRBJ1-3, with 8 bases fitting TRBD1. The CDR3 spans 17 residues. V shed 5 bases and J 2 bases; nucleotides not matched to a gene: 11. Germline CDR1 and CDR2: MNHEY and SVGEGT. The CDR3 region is CASSRNRQGRTGNTIYF. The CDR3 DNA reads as TGTGCCAGCAGTCGGAACCGACAGGGGAGGACTGGAAACACCATATATTTT.

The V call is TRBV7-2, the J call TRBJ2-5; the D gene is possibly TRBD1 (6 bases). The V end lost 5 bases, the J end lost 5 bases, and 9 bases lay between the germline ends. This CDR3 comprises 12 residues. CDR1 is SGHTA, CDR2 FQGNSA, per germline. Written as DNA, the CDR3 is TGTGCCAGCAGCCTGAGGGGGGAGACCCAGTACTTC. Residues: CASSLRGETQYF.

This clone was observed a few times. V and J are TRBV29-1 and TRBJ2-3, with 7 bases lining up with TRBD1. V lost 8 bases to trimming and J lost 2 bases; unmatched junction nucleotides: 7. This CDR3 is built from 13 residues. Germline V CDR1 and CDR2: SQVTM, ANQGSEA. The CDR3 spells CSSSTGITDTQYF. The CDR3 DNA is TGCAGCTCATCGACAGGGATCACAGATACGCAGTATTTT.

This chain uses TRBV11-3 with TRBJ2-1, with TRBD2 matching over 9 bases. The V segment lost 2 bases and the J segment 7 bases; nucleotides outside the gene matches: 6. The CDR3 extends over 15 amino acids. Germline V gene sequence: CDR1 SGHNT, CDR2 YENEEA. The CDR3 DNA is TGTGCCAGCAGCTTACGAGCGGGAGGTGGTAATGAGCAGTTCTTC. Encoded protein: CASSLRAGGGNEQFF.

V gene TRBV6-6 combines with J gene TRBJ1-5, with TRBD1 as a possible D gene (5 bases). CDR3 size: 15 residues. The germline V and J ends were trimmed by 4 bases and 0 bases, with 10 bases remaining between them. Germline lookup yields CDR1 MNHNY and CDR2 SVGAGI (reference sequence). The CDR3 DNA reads TGTGCCAGCAGTTCCCGACAGAATAGCAATCAGCCCCAGCATTTT. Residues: CASSSRQNSNQPQHF.

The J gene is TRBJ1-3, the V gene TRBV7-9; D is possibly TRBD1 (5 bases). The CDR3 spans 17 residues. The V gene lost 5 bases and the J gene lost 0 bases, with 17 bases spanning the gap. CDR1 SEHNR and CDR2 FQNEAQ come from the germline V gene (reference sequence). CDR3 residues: CASSRRKGANSGNTIYF. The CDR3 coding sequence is TGTGCCAGCAGCCGACGGAAAGGGGCCAACTCTGGAAACACCATATATTTT.

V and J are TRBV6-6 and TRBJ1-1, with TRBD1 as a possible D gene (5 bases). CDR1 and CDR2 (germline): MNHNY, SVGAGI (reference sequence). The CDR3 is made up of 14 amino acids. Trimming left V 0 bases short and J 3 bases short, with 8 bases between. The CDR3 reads CASSYSKGHTEAFF. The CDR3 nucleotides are TGTGCCAGCAGTTACTCGAAGGGGCACACTGAAGCTTTCTTT.

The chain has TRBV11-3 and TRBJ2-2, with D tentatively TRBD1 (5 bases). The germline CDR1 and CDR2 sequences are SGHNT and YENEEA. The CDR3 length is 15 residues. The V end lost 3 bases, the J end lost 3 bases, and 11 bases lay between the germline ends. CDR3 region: CASSFGDSYTGELFF. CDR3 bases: TGTGCCAGCAGCTTTGGTGACAGCTACACCGGGGAGCTGTTTTTT.

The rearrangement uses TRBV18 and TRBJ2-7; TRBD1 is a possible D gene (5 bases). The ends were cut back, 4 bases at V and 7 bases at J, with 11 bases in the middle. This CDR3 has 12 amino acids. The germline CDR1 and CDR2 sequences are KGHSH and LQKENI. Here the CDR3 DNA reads TGTGCCAGCTCACTTTCAAAGGGGGAGCAGTACTTC. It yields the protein CASSLSKGEQYF.

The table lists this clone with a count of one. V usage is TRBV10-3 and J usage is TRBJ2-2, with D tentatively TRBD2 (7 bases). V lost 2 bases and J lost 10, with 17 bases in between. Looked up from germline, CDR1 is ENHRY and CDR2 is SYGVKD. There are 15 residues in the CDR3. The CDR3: CAISEMERGGMELFF. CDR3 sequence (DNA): TGTGCCATCAGTGAGATGGAAAGGGGGGGGATGGAGCTGTTTTTT.

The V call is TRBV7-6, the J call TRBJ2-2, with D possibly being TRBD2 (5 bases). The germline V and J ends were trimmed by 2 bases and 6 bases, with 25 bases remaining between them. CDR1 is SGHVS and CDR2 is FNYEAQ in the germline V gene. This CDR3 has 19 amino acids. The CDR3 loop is CASSLQAAGLSSGAGELFF. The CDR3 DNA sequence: TGTGCCAGCAGCTTACAGGCTGCGGGTCTGTCGAGCGGCGCCGGGGAGCTGTTTTTT.

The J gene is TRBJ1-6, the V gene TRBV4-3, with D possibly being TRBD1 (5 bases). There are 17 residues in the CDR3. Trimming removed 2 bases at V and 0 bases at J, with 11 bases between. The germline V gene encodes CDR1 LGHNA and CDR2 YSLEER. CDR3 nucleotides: TGCGCCAGCAGCCAATCTGGAGACAGCTCCTATAATTCACCCCTCCACTTT. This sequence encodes CASSQSGDSSYNSPLHF.

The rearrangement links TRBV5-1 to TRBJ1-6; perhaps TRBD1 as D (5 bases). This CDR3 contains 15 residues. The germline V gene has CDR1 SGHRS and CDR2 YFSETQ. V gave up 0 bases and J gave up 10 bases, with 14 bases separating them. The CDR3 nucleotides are TGCGCCAGCAGCTTGGGTCCGGGGGTCGACTCACCCCTCCACTTT. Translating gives CASSLGPGVDSPLHF.

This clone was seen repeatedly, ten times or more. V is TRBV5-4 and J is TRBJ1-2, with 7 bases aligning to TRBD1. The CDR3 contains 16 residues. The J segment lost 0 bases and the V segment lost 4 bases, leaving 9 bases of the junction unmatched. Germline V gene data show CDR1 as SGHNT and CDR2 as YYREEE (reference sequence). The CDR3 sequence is CASSRDREPTNYGYTF. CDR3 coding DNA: TGTGCCAGCAGCCGAGACAGGGAACCTACTAACTATGGCTACACCTTC.

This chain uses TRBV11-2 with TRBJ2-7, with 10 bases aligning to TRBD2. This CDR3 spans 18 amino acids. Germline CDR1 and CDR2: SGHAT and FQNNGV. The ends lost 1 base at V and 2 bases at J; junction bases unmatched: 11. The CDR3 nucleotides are TGTGCCAGCAGCTTAGGTATCCTTTGGACTAGCGGAACCTACGAGCAGTACTTC. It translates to CASSLGILWTSGTYEQYF.

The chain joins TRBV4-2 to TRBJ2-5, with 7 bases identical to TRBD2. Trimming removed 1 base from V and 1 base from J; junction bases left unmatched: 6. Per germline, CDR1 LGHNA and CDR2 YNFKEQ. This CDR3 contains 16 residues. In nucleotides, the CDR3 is TGTGCCAGCAGCCAAGGTAACGGGGGGTTCCAAGAGACCCAGTACTTC. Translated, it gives CASSQGNGGFQETQYF.

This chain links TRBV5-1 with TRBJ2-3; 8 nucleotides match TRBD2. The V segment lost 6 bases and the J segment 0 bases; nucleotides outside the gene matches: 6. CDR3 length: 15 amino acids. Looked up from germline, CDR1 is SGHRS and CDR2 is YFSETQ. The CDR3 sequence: CASKTGGPSTDTQYF. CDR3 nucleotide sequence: TGCGCCAGCAAAACGGGAGGGCCTAGCACAGATACGCAGTATTTT.

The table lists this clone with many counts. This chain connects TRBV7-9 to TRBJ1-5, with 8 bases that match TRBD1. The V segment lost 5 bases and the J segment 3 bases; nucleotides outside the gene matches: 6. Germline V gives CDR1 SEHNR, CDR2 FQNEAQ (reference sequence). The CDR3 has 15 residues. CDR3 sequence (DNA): TGTGCCAGCAGCCCACCAGGGGGCTTCAATCAGCCCCAGCATTTT. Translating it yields CASSPPGGFNQPQHF.

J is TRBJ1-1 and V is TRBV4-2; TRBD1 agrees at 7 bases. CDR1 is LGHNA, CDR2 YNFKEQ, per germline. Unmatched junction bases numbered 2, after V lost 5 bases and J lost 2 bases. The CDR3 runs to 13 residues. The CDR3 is CASSYRGNTEAFF. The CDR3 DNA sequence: TGTGCCAGCAGCTACAGGGGCAACACTGAAGCTTTCTTT.

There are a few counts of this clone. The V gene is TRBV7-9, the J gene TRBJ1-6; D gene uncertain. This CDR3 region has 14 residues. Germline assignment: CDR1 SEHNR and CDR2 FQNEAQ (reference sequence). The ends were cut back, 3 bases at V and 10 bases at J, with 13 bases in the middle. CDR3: CASSFSGETSPLHF. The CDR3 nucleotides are TGTGCCAGCAGCTTTAGCGGGGAAACCTCACCCCTCCACTTT. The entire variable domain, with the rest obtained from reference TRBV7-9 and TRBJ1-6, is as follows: DTGVSQNPRHKITKRGQNVTFRCDPISEHNRLYWYRQTLGQGPEFLTYFQNEAQLEKSRLLSDRFSAERPKGSFSTLEIQRTEQGDSAMYLCASSFSGETSPLHFGNGTRLTVT.